The TCR beta chain described here comes from a study of T-cell reconstitution after alpha-beta-depleted transplantation in children. Study-wide points: Surviving recipient cells, namely T cells and thymic progenitors, were the source of high day-60 TCRbeta diversity in some patients. Reported findings indicate that, about two months after transplant, alpha-beta T cells came from several hundred expanded clones, which were derived from non-depleted graft cells. T-cell counts and diversity at one year post-transplant came mainly from newly produced T cells.

The CDR3 is 13 amino acids. Germline V lookup: CDR1 DFQATT, CDR2 SNEGSKA (reference sequence). The V end lost 8 bases, the J end lost 1 base, and 14 bases lay between the germline ends. Many counts were recorded for this clonotype. Its specificity is not known. During its preparation, the TCRbeta library received unique molecular identifiers. TCRdb called the PCR reads again in MiXCR, with one record for every CDR3 protein. Found here are about 600,000 distinct CDR3 sequences, 13% of them singletons; the top ten hold 2% to 2.5%. The rearrangement links TRBV20-1 to TRBJ2-5; no clear D gene. This clonotype originated in a male patient aged 5 to 17 who had a stem cell transplant for acute myeloid leukemia, so the T cells may come from the graft donor. Sequenced material: PBMCs, mostly from graft donor cells, taken 360 days after TCRalphabeta/CD19-depleted stem cell transplant. Here the CDR3 DNA reads TGCAGTCTCAGAGGATGGGCCCAAGAGACCCAGTACTTC. It encodes CSLRGWAQETQYF.